The entry below describes one T cell receptor beta chain. Its antigen is not known. The junction departs from germline at one end; a sequencing error may be responsible. The V gene's germline CDR1 is SEHNR and CDR2 FQNEAQ (reference sequence). The CDR3 totals 16 residues. The data were obtained in a study of blood T cells in healthy people across ages. Study-wide findings and caveats: The study found more naive CD4+ cells and higher diversity in long-lived than aged donors. Observed TCR beta diversity per million T cells went down as age went up. This fall followed a roughly linear course with age.

Combining a sample-barcoded 5' primer with a J-beta primer mix, a second PCR ran for about 6 to 11 cycles. TCRdb itself ran the 5' RACE reads through MiXCR, one entry per CDR3 protein. The sample holds 710,000 or so distinct CDR3 sequences, 22% seen once. Each individual donor underwent a draw of roughly 10 milliliters of peripheral blood. This TCR was recovered from a man in his 70s in good health. V gene TRBV7-9 combines with J gene TRBJ1-4; D gene unclear. Material: blood. The CDR3 nucleotides read TGTGCCAGCAGATTAGAAGGGTCCAGCCCAAATGAAAAACTGTTTTTT. Its protein is CASRLEGSSPNEKLFF.